One sample yielded the 19 T cell receptor beta chains listed below, sequenced in a study of shared clonotypes between healthy human individuals. Naive CD8 populations comprised CD45RO-negative cells positively selected for CCR7, excluding terminally differentiated effector memory CD45RA+ cells. Sequenced by immunoSEQ multiplex PCR; TCRdb stores in-frame clones only, minus some. The sample records roughly 2.1 million clones, around 93% being singletons. The sequenced sample consisted of naive CD8+ T cells from PBMCs. Source of these receptors: a man between 18 and 29 years old in good health. Some clones in this sample may be carry-over from other donors' samples.

Notes on this clone: One end of the junction fails to match germline, which may point to a read error. The same CDR3 is also encoded by other DNA sequences in this sample. This sequence joins TRBV5-1 and TRBJ2-1; perhaps TRBD2 as D (6 bases). This CDR3 region has 16 residues. The germline V gene encodes CDR1 SGHRS and CDR2 YFSETQ. The DNA for the CDR3 is TGTGCCAGCAGCCCGTTAGCGATCGGGAGTTTCGATGAGCAGTTCTTC. It codes for CASSPLAIGSFDEQFF. Looking up the rest from reference TRBV5-1 and TRBJ2-1 gives the full variable domain: KAGVTQTPRYLIKTRGQQVTLSCSPISGHRSVSWYQQTPGQGLQFLFEYFSETQRNKGNFPGRFSGRQFSNSRSEMNVSTLELGDSALYLCASSPLAIGSFDEQFFGPGTRLTVL.

The chain links TRBV7-6 to TRBJ2-5; D may be TRBD1 or TRBD2 (6 bases each). The CDR3 has 16 amino acids. Trimming took 5 bases from V and 0 from J, leaving 16 bases between them. From germline, CDR1 is SGHVS and CDR2 FNYEAQ. CDR3 region: CASSRGTWTDQETQYF. CDR3 coding DNA: TGTGCCAGCAGCCGAGGGACTTGGACAGACCAAGAGACCCAGTACTTC.

The chain joins TRBV7-9 to TRBJ2-2; 7 bases fit TRBD1. V was pared by 0 bases and J by 6 bases, with 13 bases of the junction left unmatched. Germline CDR1 SEHNR, CDR2 FQNEAQ (reference sequence). The CDR3 runs to 18 residues. The CDR3 protein is CASSLAVLTGSRAGELFF. In DNA, the CDR3 is TGTGCCAGCAGCTTAGCGGTCTTGACAGGGTCAAGGGCCGGGGAGCTGTTTTTT.

V is TRBV2 and J is TRBJ2-7; D gene uncertain. The CDR3 totals 14 residues. Trimming left V 2 bases short and J 3 bases short, with 11 bases between. Germline CDR1 is SNHLY and CDR2 is FYNNEI. CDR3 loop: CASSESGPYYEQYF. The CDR3 DNA follows: TGTGCCAGCAGTGAAAGTGGACCCTACTACGAGCAGTACTTC.

This sequence joins TRBV10-2 and TRBJ2-1; 13 nucleotides match TRBD2. Germline CDR1 and CDR2: WSHSY and SAAADI. V shed 7 bases and J 6 bases; nucleotides not matched to a gene: 12. The CDR3 spans 17 residues. The CDR3 DNA reads TGCGCCAGCAATAAGGGGGGACTAGCGGGATCTGGCAATGAGCAGTTCTTC. This gives the protein CASNKGGLAGSGNEQFF.

This chain connects TRBV7-4 to TRBJ2-1, with 9 bases matching TRBD2. The CDR3 runs 17 residues. Germline trimming cut 3 bases from V and 6 bases from J; bases unmatched to any gene: 12. The germline gives CDR1 SGHVT, CDR2 SQSDAQ. The DNA of the CDR3 is TGTGCCAGCAGCTTCAAGGCGGGAGGGCCTGGGGGCAATGAGCAGTTCTTC. This codes for CASSFKAGGPGGNEQFF.

This chain joins TRBV10-3 and TRBJ1-2; D may be TRBD1 (6 bases). Germline CDR1 reads ENHRY; CDR2 reads SYGVKD. CDR3 size: 14 residues. V was cut by 3 bases and J by 4 bases, with 12 bases left in between. CDR3 residues: CAISDPQGGYGYTF. Here the CDR3 DNA reads TGTGCCATCAGTGATCCACAGGGTGGCTATGGCTACACCTTC.

The chain combines TRBV4-1 with TRBJ2-7; no reliable D call. Germline values: CDR1 MGHRA, CDR2 YSYEKL. Trimming shortened V by 4 bases and J by 3 bases, and 13 bases separated the two germline ends. The CDR3 is 14 residues long. As DNA, the CDR3 is TGCGCCAGCAGCCCGGTAAACGGCCGCTACGAGCAGTACTTC. Protein product: CASSPVNGRYEQYF.

V usage is TRBV30 and J usage is TRBJ2-3; D might be TRBD1 (5 bases). V was clipped by 3 bases and J by 1 base, with 11 bases between them. The germline V gene encodes CDR1 GTSNPN and CDR2 SVGIG (reference sequence). The CDR3 length is 14 residues. CDR3 in amino acids: CAWRVGAGTDTQYF. CDR3 nucleotide sequence: TGTGCCTGGAGGGTAGGGGCCGGCACAGATACGCAGTATTTT.

This clone was seen only a few times. V gene TRBV5-6 combines with J gene TRBJ1-2; 7 nucleotides match TRBD1. Germline-derived CDR1 and CDR2 are SGHDT and YYEEEE. This CDR3 spans 13 amino acids. V shed 7 bases and J 7 bases; nucleotides not matched to a gene: 10. This chain's CDR3 is CASGLDRAPGYTF. Here the CDR3 DNA reads TGTGCCAGCGGTCTAGACAGGGCACCTGGCTACACCTTC.

The chain combines TRBV6-5 with TRBJ1-2, with D perhaps TRBD1 (6 bases). The V end was cut by 8 bases, the J end by 5 bases, with 15 bases between. CDR3 length: 13 amino acids. Per germline, CDR1 MNHEY and CDR2 SVGAGI. In nucleotides, the CDR3 is TGTGCCAGCCGGCCGCGGGGGGCGTATGGCTACACCTTC. It encodes CASRPRGAYGYTF.

The chain is built from TRBV5-6 and TRBJ2-5, with a tentative D call TRBD2 (5 bases). Deletions cut 0 bases from V and 7 bases from J, with 10 bases between. The CDR3 sequence is 13 residues long. CDR1 SGHDT and CDR2 YYEEEE come from the germline V gene. The CDR3 DNA reads TGTGCCAGCAGCTTGGGAGCTGGGAGGACCCAGTACTTC. As protein: CASSLGAGRTQYF.

This clone was picked up one time. The rearrangement uses TRBV5-6 and TRBJ1-1, with D hard to call. The CDR3 contains 17 residues. Trimming removed 1 base at V and 0 bases at J, with 16 bases between. Germline loops: CDR1 SGHDT, CDR2 YYEEEE. The CDR3 region has the DNA TGTGCCAGCAGCTTGATGGGTCGGGAAACGATGAACACTGAAGCTTTCTTT. This encodes CASSLMGRETMNTEAFF. The full variable domain, its missing parts supplied by reference TRBV5-6 and TRBJ1-1, is DAGVTQSPTHLIKTRGQQVTLRCSPKSGHDTVSWYQQALGQGPQFIFQYYEEEERQRGNFPDRFSGHQFPNYSSELNVNALLLGDSALYLCASSLMGRETMNTEAFFGQGTRLTVV.

This clone was seen a few times. This chain uses TRBV7-9 with TRBJ2-1; D unclear. CDR1 is SEHNR, CDR2 FQNEAQ, per germline (reference sequence). CDR3 length: 12 amino acids. Trimming took 1 base from V and 12 from J, leaving 10 bases between them. This CDR3 is CASSLEPRRQFF. As DNA, the CDR3 is TGTGCCAGCAGCTTAGAGCCCCGAAGGCAGTTCTTC.

The chain has TRBV21-1 and TRBJ2-7; the DNA was not used to check the table's D call, TRBD2. TRBV21-1 has pseudogene status. This CDR3 has 20 amino acids. The DNA for the CDR3 is TGTGCCAGCAACGCCGTGACATTCTACCCCGGGACTAGCGGCAAATTCGAGCAGTACTTC. It translates to CASNAVTFYPGTSGKFEQYF.

This chain's CDR3 is CASGLGGLDTEAFF. CDR3 in DNA: TGTGCTAGTGGCCTTGGAGGGCTGGACACTGAAGCTTTCTTT. The chain carries TRBV12-5 and TRBJ1-1, with D hard to call. The V gene lost 6 bases and the J gene lost 3 bases, with 14 bases spanning the gap. Germline CDR1 is LGHNT and CDR2 is FRNRAP. The CDR3 sequence is 14 residues long.

The rearrangement uses TRBV6-5 and TRBJ2-2; no clear D. V was shortened by 2 bases and J by 7 bases, with 14 bases between the two germline ends. The CDR3 extends over 15 amino acids. From germline, CDR1 is MNHEY and CDR2 SVGAGI. The CDR3 loop reads CASSYPPSPGGELFF. DNA of the CDR3: TGTGCCAGCAGTTACCCCCCTAGTCCGGGCGGGGAGCTGTTTTTT.

The chain recombines TRBV6-6 with TRBJ2-1; 10 nucleotides align to TRBD2. V trimming: 6 bases; J trimming: 8 bases; junction bases outside the gene matches: 7. The CDR3 is made up of 14 amino acids. Per the germline V gene, CDR1 is MNHNY and CDR2 is SVGAGI (reference sequence). The CDR3 DNA reads TGTGCCAGCAGAAGAGCGGGAGGGGCTGATGAGCAGTTCTTC. Translation: CASRRAGGADEQFF.

V is TRBV5-5 and J is TRBJ2-6; TRBD1 is a possible D gene (5 bases). V shed 7 bases and J shed 10 bases, with 18 bases lying between them. This CDR3 has 14 residues. CDR1 and CDR2 (germline): SGHKS, YYEKEE (reference sequence). CDR3 sequence reads: CASRGVQGGNVLTF. The DNA for the CDR3 is TGTGCCAGCCGTGGTGTCCAGGGTGGAAACGTCCTGACTTTC.